The rows below give T cell receptor beta chains drawn from one sample of a study of blood T cell repertoires in COVID-19. Repertoires were generated with immunoSEQ multiplex PCR, while TCRdb's copy carries only in-frame clones and drops some. The sample has around 250,000 clones; about nine tenths are singletons. The specimen was peripheral blood. These receptors were taken from a woman aged 25 to 39 with active or convalescent COVID-19. Both conserved end residues are part of each CDR3. Size values are once, few and many counts, or a class for expanded clones, and some rows have none.

length	size	V	J	CDR3
16	once	TRBV7-9	TRBJ1-2	CASSLGWGTDPYGYTF
15	-	TRBV6-5	TRBJ2-3	CASSRTGEGTDTQYF
13	-	TRBV19	TRBJ1-2	CASRDRELGGYTF
12	-	TRBV7-8	TRBJ2-7	CASSLSSHEQYF
15	-	TRBV10-3	TRBJ1-3	CATLGRGARGNTIYF
16	few	TRBV14	TRBJ2-1	CASSQPAVYSYNEQFF
15	-	TRBV15	TRBJ1-5	CATSRVRQGNQPQHF
13	-	TRBV2	TRBJ2-7	CASKGDRAYEQYF
15	-	TRBV6-1	TRBJ1-4	CASSDMTGVDEKLFF
15	-	TRBV5-5	TRBJ2-1	CASSPDSLPYNEQFF
16	-	TRBV7-8	TRBJ1-1	CASSLEPGQGGTEAFF
13	-	TRBV7-7	TRBJ2-5	CASTMRVGETQYF
13	-	TRBV27	TRBJ2-5	CASSPGTGGTQYF
15	-	TRBV15	TRBJ2-1	CATKIIAGGPNEQFF
13	-	TRBV18	TRBJ1-2	CASSPPRPLGYTF
12	-	TRBV6-5	TRBJ1-1	CASSLDSFGAFF
15	-	TRBV6-5	TRBJ1-6	CASRGGGLVNSPLHF
15	-	TRBV2	TRBJ2-5	CASGPGTGGGKTQYF
13	once	TRBV19	TRBJ1-4	CATRGRGNEKLFF
14	-	TRBV28	TRBJ1-5	CASSPTGNHQPQHF
17	once	TRBV4-3	TRBJ2-2	CASSRRWTEKNTGELFF
14	-	TRBV7-9	TRBJ2-5	CASSLTTGGETQYF
14	-	TRBV6-2/TRBV6-3	TRBJ2-5	CASSWEGMRETQYF
18	once	TRBV9	TRBJ2-3	CASSVDFQAGASTDTQYF
16	-	TRBV3-1/TRBV3-2	TRBJ2-1	CASSRDGQGARNEQFF
14	-	TRBV29-1	TRBJ2-1	CSVRLAGARNEQFF
13	-	TRBV6-2/TRBV6-3	TRBJ1-2	CASRPGQVGGYTF
14	-	TRBV24-1	TRBJ1-5	CATSDPGVAEPQHF
13	-	TRBV15	TRBJ1-1	CATSPRESTEAFF
15	once	TRBV7-2	TRBJ1-5	CASSLYGLSNQPQHF
16	once	TRBV7-2	TRBJ2-1	CASSSRRGNSYNEQFF
12	-	TRBV2	TRBJ2-7	CASRSPGSEQYF
15	-	TRBV2	TRBJ1-4	CASSPGTGYNEKLFF
13	-	TRBV29-1	TRBJ1-2	CSVGWGMGYGYTF
14	-	TRBV9	TRBJ1-3	CASSPEGSGNTIYF
15	few	TRBV30	TRBJ1-2	CAWSTARGRAYGYTF
19	-	TRBV7-9	TRBJ1-1	CASSSRNPTGTGMNTEAFF
18	-	TRBV27	TRBJ2-3	CASSLLAVTVLSSDTQYF
15	-	TRBV29-1	TRBJ2-3	CSAPTSGSFTDTQYF
18	-	TRBV19	TRBJ2-1	CASSIRAGGPVAYNEQFF
13	-	TRBV20-1	TRBJ1-5	CSASWAPNQPQHF
17	-	TRBV14	TRBJ1-1	CASSPRQLLPMNTEAFF
13	-	TRBV7-8	TRBJ1-3	CASSRDSRNTIYF
15	-	TRBV6-2/TRBV6-3	TRBJ2-1	CASSTLRQGRNEQFF
13	-	TRBV3-1/TRBV3-2	TRBJ1-2	CASSQRTGGGYTF
16	-	TRBV6-4	TRBJ2-2	CASSEEDRGADRRAFF